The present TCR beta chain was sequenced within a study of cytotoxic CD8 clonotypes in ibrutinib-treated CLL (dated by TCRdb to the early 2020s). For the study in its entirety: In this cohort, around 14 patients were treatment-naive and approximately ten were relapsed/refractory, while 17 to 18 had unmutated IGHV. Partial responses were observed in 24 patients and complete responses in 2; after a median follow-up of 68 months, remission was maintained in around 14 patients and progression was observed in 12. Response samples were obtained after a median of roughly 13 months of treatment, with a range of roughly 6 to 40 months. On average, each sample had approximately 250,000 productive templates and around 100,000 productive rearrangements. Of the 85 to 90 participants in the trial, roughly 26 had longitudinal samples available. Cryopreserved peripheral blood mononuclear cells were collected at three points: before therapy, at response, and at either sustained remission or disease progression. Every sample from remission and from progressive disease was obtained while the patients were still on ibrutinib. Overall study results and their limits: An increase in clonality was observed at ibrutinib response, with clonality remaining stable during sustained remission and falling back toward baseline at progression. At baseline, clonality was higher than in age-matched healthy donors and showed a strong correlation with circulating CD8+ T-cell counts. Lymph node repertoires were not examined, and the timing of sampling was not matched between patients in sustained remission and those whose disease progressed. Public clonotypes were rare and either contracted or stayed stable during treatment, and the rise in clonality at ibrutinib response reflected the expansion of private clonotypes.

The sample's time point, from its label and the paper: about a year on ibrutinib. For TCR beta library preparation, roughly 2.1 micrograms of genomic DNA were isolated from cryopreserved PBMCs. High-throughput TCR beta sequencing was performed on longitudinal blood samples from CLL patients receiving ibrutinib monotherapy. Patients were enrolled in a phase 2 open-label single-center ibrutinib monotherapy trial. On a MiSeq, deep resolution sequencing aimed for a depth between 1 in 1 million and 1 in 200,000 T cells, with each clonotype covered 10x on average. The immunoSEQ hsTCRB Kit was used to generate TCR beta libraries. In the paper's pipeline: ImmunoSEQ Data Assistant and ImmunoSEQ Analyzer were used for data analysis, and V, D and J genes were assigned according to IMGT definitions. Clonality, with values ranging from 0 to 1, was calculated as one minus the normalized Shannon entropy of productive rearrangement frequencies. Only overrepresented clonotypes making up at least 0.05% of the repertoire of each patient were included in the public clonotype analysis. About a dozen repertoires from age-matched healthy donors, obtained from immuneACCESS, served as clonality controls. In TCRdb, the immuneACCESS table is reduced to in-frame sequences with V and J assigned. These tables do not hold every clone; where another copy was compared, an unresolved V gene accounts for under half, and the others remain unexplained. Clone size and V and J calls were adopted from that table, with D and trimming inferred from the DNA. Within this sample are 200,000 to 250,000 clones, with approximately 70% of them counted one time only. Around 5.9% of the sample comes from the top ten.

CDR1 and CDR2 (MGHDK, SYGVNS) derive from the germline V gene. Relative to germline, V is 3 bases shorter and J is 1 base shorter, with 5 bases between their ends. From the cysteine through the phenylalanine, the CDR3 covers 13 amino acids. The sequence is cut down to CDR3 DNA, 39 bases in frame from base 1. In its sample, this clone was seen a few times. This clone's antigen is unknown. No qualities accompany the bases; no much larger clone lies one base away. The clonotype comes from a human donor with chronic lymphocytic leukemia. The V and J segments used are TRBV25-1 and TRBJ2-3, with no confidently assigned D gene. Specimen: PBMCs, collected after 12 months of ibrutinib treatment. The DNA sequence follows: TGTGCCAGCAGTGAGGTAGGCACAGATACGCAGTATTTT. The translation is CASSEVGTDTQYF.